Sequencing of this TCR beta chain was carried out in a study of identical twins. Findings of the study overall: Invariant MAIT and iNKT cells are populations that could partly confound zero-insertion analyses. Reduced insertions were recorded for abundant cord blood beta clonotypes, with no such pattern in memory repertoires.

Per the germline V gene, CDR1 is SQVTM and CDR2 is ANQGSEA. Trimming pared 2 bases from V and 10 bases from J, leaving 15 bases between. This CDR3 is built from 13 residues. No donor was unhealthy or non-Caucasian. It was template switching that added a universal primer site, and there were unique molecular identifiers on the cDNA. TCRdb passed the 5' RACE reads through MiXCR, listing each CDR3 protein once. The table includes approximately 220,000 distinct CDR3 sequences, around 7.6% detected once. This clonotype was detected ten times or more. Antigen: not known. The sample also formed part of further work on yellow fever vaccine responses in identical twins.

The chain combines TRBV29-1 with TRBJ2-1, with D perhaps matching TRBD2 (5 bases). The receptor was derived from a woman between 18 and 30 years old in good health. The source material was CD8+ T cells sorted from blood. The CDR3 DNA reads TGCAGCGTTGAAATTGGGGAGACGCGGGAGCAGTTCTTC. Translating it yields CSVEIGETREQFF.